One sample yielded the 10 T cell receptor beta chains listed below, sequenced in a study of cytomegalovirus exposure and HLA in healthy donors. The PCR had 60 Vbeta and 13 Jbeta primers. The protocol was immunoSEQ multiplex PCR, while the TCRdb copy is restricted to in-frame clones and leaves out a portion. The data contain over 130,000 clones, approximately 65% of them seen just once; the ten biggest clones take up over 5%. Sequencing was done on a sample of PBMCs. Receptors originate from a woman aged 55 to 70 in good health and CMV-seronegative.

This rearrangement joins TRBV9 to TRBJ2-1; 7 bases agree with TRBD2. In germline, CDR1 is SGDLS, CDR2 YYNGEE. V lost 0 bases to trimming and J lost 3 bases; unmatched junction nucleotides: 3. The length of the CDR3 is 15 residues. For the CDR3, the DNA is TGTGCCAGCAGCGTAGACGGGGGGAACTACAATGAGCAGTTCTTC. Translated: CASSVDGGNYNEQFF.

This clone was counted a single time. The V and J genes are TRBV7-2 and TRBJ2-1, with D hard to call. This CDR3 is built from 13 residues. Between the trimmed V and J ends, which lost 1 base and 10 bases, there was a span of 11 bases. Germline CDR1 is SGHTA and CDR2 is FQGNSA. Written as DNA, the CDR3 is TGTGCCAGCAGCTTAGGGCCCTTAGCCGAGCAGTTCTTC. This translates into CASSLGPLAEQFF.

J is TRBJ2-7 and V is TRBV7-8, with 10 bases identical to TRBD2. This CDR3 region has 15 residues. The trim removed 5 bases at V and 4 bases at J, leaving 8 bases unmatched. Germline CDR1 and CDR2: SGHVS and FQNEAQ. CDR3 bases: TGTGCCAGCAGCCGCGTAAGCGGGAGGGGGTACGAGCAGTACTTC. Translation gives CASSRVSGRGYEQYF.

V and J are TRBV5-1 and TRBJ2-1; 9 bases line up with TRBD2. This CDR3 contains 16 residues. The V and J ends lost 0 bases and 7 bases, in that order; junction bases with no gene match: 8. CDR1 and CDR2 from the germline V gene are SGHRS and YFSETQ. CDR3 nucleotide sequence: TGCGCCAGCAGCTTGGCCGGGGCGGGAGGGGGGAATGAGCAGTTCTTC. This codes for CASSLAGAGGGNEQFF.

The CDR3 nucleotides are TGTGCCAGCACCCAGGCCGGGACTCCGACCCCCCCCTACGAGCAGTACTTC. Protein: CASTQAGTPTPPYEQYF. The genes are TRBV27 and TRBJ2-7; tentative D call: TRBD2 (6 bases). The CDR3 runs 17 residues. Germline V CDR1 and CDR2: MNHEY, SMNVEV (reference sequence). Trimming removed 7 bases from V and 2 bases from J, with 24 bases in between.

The V call is TRBV6-1, the J call TRBJ2-5; 10 bases match TRBD1. TRBJ2-7 explains the end of the DNA better; the J call may be wrong. CDR1 is MNHNS, CDR2 SASEGT, per germline. The CDR3 runs 13 residues. CDR3 in amino acids: CASSERQGAEQYF. The CDR3 nucleotides are TGTGCCAGCAGTGAAAGACAGGGGGCCGAGCAGTACTTC.

The chain carries TRBV6-6 and TRBJ1-2; 7 nucleotides match TRBD1. Germline loops: CDR1 MNHNY, CDR2 SVGAGI (reference sequence). V lost 6 bases and J lost 7; bases outside the gene matches: 8. This CDR3 is 13 amino acids long. CDR3 sequence reads: CASSGDRITGYTF. Written as DNA, the CDR3 is TGTGCCAGCAGCGGGGACAGAATTACTGGCTACACCTTC.

With regard to this clone: Other nucleotide sequences in the sample specify the same CDR3. The genes are TRBV5-4 and TRBJ2-5, with TRBD1 identical over 11 bases. The CDR3 runs 15 residues. The V gene end was trimmed by 3 bases and the J gene end by 4 bases; junction bases not matched to a gene: 5. Per germline, CDR1 SGHNT and CDR2 YYREEE (reference sequence). CDR3 nucleotides: TGTGCCAGCAGCTCTGGACAGGGGGCAGGAGAGACCCAGTACTTC. Protein: CASSSGQGAGETQYF.

This chain joins TRBV5-6 and TRBJ2-7, with a tentative D call TRBD1 (6 bases). The V end was cut by 7 bases, the J end by 6 bases, with 17 bases between. The CDR3 is 13 residues long. Germline V CDR1 and CDR2: SGHDT, YYEEEE. The CDR3 DNA reads as TGTGCCAGCCGGTTTGAGGTCAGGGGCGAGCAGTACTTC. This gives the protein CASRFEVRGEQYF.

This chain connects TRBV19 to TRBJ2-2; 9 nucleotides line up with TRBD1. The germline V gene has CDR1 LNHDA and CDR2 SQIVND (reference sequence). CDR3 length: 15 amino acids. Germline trimming cut 7 bases from V and 6 bases from J; bases unmatched to any gene: 9. CDR3 in DNA: TGTGCCAGTACGCCCGGGACAGGGAGGGCCGGGGAGCTGTTTTTT. Its translation is CASTPGTGRAGELFF. Complete variable domain (other parts from reference TRBV19 and TRBJ2-2): DGGITQSPKYLFRKEGQNVTLSCEQNLNHDAMYWYRQDPGQGLRLIYYSQIVNDFQKGDIAEGYSVSREKKESFPLTVTSAQKNPTAFYLCASTPGTGRAGELFFGEGSRLTVL.